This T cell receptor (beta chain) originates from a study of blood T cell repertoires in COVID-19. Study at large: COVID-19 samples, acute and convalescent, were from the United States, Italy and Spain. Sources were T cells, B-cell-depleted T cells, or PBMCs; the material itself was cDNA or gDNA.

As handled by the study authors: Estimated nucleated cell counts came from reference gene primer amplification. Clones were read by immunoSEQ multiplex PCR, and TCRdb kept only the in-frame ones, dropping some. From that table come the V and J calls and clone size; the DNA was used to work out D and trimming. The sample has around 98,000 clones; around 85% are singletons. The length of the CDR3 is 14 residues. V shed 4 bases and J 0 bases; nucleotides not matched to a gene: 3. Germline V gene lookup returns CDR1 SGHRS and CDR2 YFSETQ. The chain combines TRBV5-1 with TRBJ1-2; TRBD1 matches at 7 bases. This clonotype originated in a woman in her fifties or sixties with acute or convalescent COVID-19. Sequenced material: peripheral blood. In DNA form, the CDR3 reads TGCGCCAGCAGCCTCGGGACAGCTAACTATGGCTACACCTTC. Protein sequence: CASSLGTANYGYTF.